This TCR beta chain is drawn from a study of blood T cell repertoires in COVID-19. The CDR3 totals 12 residues. V dropped 6 bases and J dropped 3 bases, with 6 bases sitting between them. Per the germline V gene, CDR1 is MNHEY and CDR2 is SMNVEV (reference sequence). Categorization into cohorts depended on clinical history that participants reported. Note on this clone: Other nucleotide sequences from this sample produce the same CDR3.

Some clones are missing from TCRdb's copy, which holds only in-frame ones; the method was immunoSEQ multiplex PCR. The table includes about 270,000 clones, about 87% detected once. This chain links TRBV27 with TRBJ2-1; no definite D call. This sequence was found in a woman aged 30 to 39 with acute COVID-19. Sequencing was performed on PBMCs or T cells enriched from blood (not recorded which). The CDR3 spells CASSPNYNEQFF. The CDR3 DNA reads TGTGCCAGCAGCCCCAACTACAATGAGCAGTTCTTC.